This TCR beta chain was profiled in a study of PD-1 blockade in classical Hodgkin lymphoma. The overall study: Administration of nivolumab to patients was at 3 mg/kg intravenously every 2 weeks. The study's findings and limits: By C4D1, CD4+ diversity increased significantly, especially in complete responders.

Sequencing used immunoSEQ multiplex PCR; TCRdb keeps in-frame clones, though not all of them. The sample has 90,000 to 130,000 clones; roughly nine tenths are singletons. All the patients suffered relapse after autologous stem cell transplantation, and brentuximab vedotin exposure differed. With 3 bases removed from V and 2 bases from J, the gap between germline ends came to 13 bases. From germline, CDR1 is KGHSH and CDR2 LQKENI. The CDR3 contains 15 residues. About this clone itself: What it recognizes is unknown.

The chain carries TRBV18 and TRBJ1-2; D ambiguous. This sample comprised peripheral blood mononuclear cells (PBMCs), obtained before the second cycle of nivolumab. The TCR was taken from a human donor with classical Hodgkin lymphoma. This CDR3 is CASSPGLGANYGYTF. CDR3 DNA: TGTGCCAGCTCACCGGGATTGGGCGCCAACTATGGCTACACCTTC.